These T cell receptor beta chains were read from a single sample in a study of early stage breast cancer tumors. TCRdb's table, derived via immunoSEQ multiplex PCR, lists solely in-frame clones and lacks some. The sample yields more than 8,500 clones, 66% seen once. Sequenced input: breast tumor tissue. Source of these receptors: a person between 45 and 65 years old with breast cancer. Both conserved end residues are part of each CDR3. D genes are given only for firm matches.

j_gene,v_gene,d_gene,CDR3aa
TRBJ1-1,TRBV28,NA,CASTTDGNLMNTEAFF
TRBJ1-4,TRBV10-2,NA,CASSEQEPPNEKLFF
TRBJ1-5,TRBV10-3,NA,CAISEVDSLFHSNQPQHF
TRBJ1-2,TRBV5-6,NA,CASSFGVEANYGYTF
TRBJ1-2,TRBV5-4,NA,CASSLGGSDGYTF
TRBJ2-1,TRBV7-6,TRBD2,CASSLGRAGGNYNEQFF
TRBJ2-5,TRBV19,NA,CASSIVGDTQETQYF
TRBJ2-1,TRBV2,NA,CASRENEPGYYEQFF
TRBJ2-7,TRBV21-1,NA,CASGPMRRLEEQYF
TRBJ2-3,TRBV11-2,NA,CASSLSGLTDTQYF